The clone carrying this T cell receptor beta chain was seen a few times. This sample is drawn from a study of blood T cell repertoires in COVID-19. Assay: immunoSEQ multiplex PCR; the TCRdb copy retains only in-frame clones and omits some. This sample has roughly 250,000 clones, with around 90% found just once. Germline-derived CDR1 and CDR2 are SGHRS and YFSETQ. This CDR3 contains 17 residues. Trimming took 2 bases from V and 4 from J; bases not matched to a gene: 6. The chain has TRBV5-1 and TRBJ2-1; TRBD2 matches at 13 bases. This clonotype was sampled from a woman in her thirties or forties with acute or convalescent COVID-19. The sample comprised peripheral blood. CDR3 amino acids: CASSFMGTSGVYNEQFF. The CDR3, as DNA: TGCGCCAGCAGCTTTATGGGGACTAGCGGGGTGTACAATGAGCAGTTCTTC.